These T cell receptor beta chains were read from a single sample in a study of control samples from healthy donors and cancer patients. Some clones are missing from TCRdb's copy, which holds only in-frame ones; the method was immunoSEQ multiplex PCR. Among approximately 90,000 clones listed, approximately 90% were seen once. Sequenced: blood. These receptors all stem from a woman in her 70s in good health. Both conserved end residues are part of each CDR3. A D gene is named only where the DNA matches it firmly. The size entry is marked missing in some rows and otherwise reads once, few, many or a size class.

cdr3_aa | cdr3_nt | clone_size | d_call | j_call | v_call
CASSHEVGSNQPQHF | TGCGCCAGCAGCCATGAGGTGGGAAGCAATCAGCCCCAGCATTTT | NA | NA | TRBJ1-5 | TRBV4-3
CASSLDGPGVLSYNEQFF | TGTGCCAGCAGCTTAGATGGGCCCGGGGTGCTCTCCTACAATGAGCAGTTCTTC | NA | NA | TRBJ2-1 | TRBV11-3
CASSLAGQGSNSPLHF | TGCGCCAGCAGCTTAGCAGGACAGGGGTCCAATTCACCCCTCCACTTT | few | TRBD1 | TRBJ1-6 | TRBV5-1
CASSSSTTNYGYTF | TGTGCCAGCAGCTCTTCCACAACTAACTATGGCTACACCTTC | NA | NA | TRBJ1-2 | TRBV7-2
CASTGATYNEQFF | TGTGCCAGCACGGGGGCTACCTACAATGAGCAGTTCTTC | once | NA | TRBJ2-1 | TRBV6-5
CASSSATGGIDIQYF | TGCGCCAGCAGCTCCGCGACAGGGGGCATCGACATTCAGTACTTC | NA | TRBD1 | TRBJ2-4 | TRBV5-1
CASSERQGGVNTIYF | TGTGCCAGCAGTGAAAGGCAAGGGGGCGTGAACACCATATATTTT | NA | TRBD1 | TRBJ1-3 | TRBV2
CAIQDSYNEQFF | TGCGCCATACAGGACTCCTACAATGAGCAGTTCTTC | NA | NA | TRBJ2-1 | TRBV5-1
CASRGGRFADTQYF | TGTGCCAGCCGAGGGGGGAGGTTTGCAGATACGCAGTATTTT | NA | NA | TRBJ2-3 | TRBV6-5
CSASKNTGELFF | TGCAGTGCTAGTAAGAACACCGGGGAGCTGTTTTTT | NA | NA | TRBJ2-2 | TRBV20-1
CASSQDMGNTIYF | TGTGCCAGCAGCCAAGATATGGGAAACACCATATATTTT | NA | NA | TRBJ1-3 | TRBV3-1/TRBV3-2
CASSPGPEETQYF | TGTGCCAGCAGCCCAGGCCCCGAAGAGACCCAGTACTTC | NA | NA | TRBJ2-5 | TRBV3-1/TRBV3-2
CASSQLAGGQETQYF | TGTGCCAGCAGCCAACTAGCGGGGGGGCAAGAGACCCAGTACTTC | NA | TRBD2 | TRBJ2-5 | TRBV6-5